The 27 T cell receptor beta chains reported below all come from one sample, sequenced in a study of blood T cell repertoires in COVID-19 (TCRdb year 2020). The method behind the library was the immunoSEQ multiplex PCR assay. The table was pulled from immuneACCESS by TCRdb, which kept in-frame rearrangements only. Such tables lose some clones; where checked, under half of the loss comes from unresolved V genes, and the rest has no known cause. The table for this sample lists over 150,000 clones; roughly nine tenths of them were counted only once. 7% of the sample belongs to the ten largest clones. Sequencing was done on a sample of PBMCs or T cells enriched from blood (not recorded which). Every receptor here comes from a woman aged 45-60 years who had recovered from COVID-19.

The chain recombines TRBV29-1 with TRBJ1-2; 7 bases agree with TRBD1. CDR1 is SQVTM, CDR2 ANQGSEA, per germline. The V and J ends lost 6 bases and 3 bases, in that order; junction bases with no gene match: 1. This CDR3 region has 11 residues. In DNA form, the CDR3 reads TGCAGCGTAGGGACAGACTATGGCTACACCTTC. Amino acid sequence: CSVGTDYGYTF. The variable domain in full, with the rest retrieved from reference TRBV29-1 and TRBJ1-2, is SAVISQKPSRDICQRGTSLTIQCQVDSQVTMMFWYRQQPGQSLTLIATANQGSEATYESGFVIDKFPISRPNLTFSTLTVSNMSPEDSSIYLCSVGTDYGYTFGSGTRLTVV.

V usage is TRBV2 and J usage is TRBJ2-3; D gene ambiguous. The CDR3 covers 11 residues. Germline values: CDR1 SNHLY, CDR2 FYNNEI. V lost 4 bases, J lost 5 bases, and 4 bases lay in between. Here the CDR3 reads CASSVKDTQYF. CDR3 nucleotides: TGTGCCAGCAGTGTAAAAGATACGCAGTATTTT.

The CDR3 DNA reads as TGTGCCAGTAGTACCCGAACCACTAGCGGAAACTACAATGAGCAGTTCTTC. Translated: CASSTRTTSGNYNEQFF. The chain links TRBV19 to TRBJ2-1, with 8 bases that match TRBD2. V shed 4 bases and J 3 bases; nucleotides not matched to a gene: 11. The CDR3 has 17 amino acids. Germline V gene data show CDR1 as LNHDA and CDR2 as SQIVND (reference sequence).

The rearrangement uses TRBV7-9 and TRBJ1-2; TRBD1 might be the D (5 bases). V dropped 3 bases and J dropped 3 bases, with 8 bases sitting between them. Germline CDR1 reads SEHNR; CDR2 reads FQNEAQ (reference sequence). This CDR3 contains 13 residues. The CDR3 DNA sequence: TGTGCCAGCAGCTTCGGAGGGGACTATGGCTACACCTTC. Residues: CASSFGGDYGYTF.

This chain joins TRBV2 and TRBJ2-7; 7 nucleotides agree with TRBD2. The ends lost 4 bases at V and 3 bases at J; junction bases unmatched: 9. This CDR3 region has 15 residues. Germline loops: CDR1 SNHLY, CDR2 FYNNEI. This chain's CDR3 is CASSGTSSWSYEQYF. The CDR3 nucleotides are TGTGCCAGCAGTGGGACTAGTTCGTGGAGCTACGAGCAGTACTTC.

The rearrangement uses TRBV7-2 and TRBJ1-2, with 9 bases aligning to TRBD1. Germline CDR1 reads SGHTA; CDR2 reads FQGNSA. Germline trimming cut 2 bases from V and 8 bases from J; bases unmatched to any gene: 6. The CDR3 totals 14 residues. CDR3 nucleotides: TGTGCCAGCAGCTTAAGCAGGACAGGGGACGGCTACACCTTC. It translates to CASSLSRTGDGYTF.

CDR3 sequence reads: CASSLAPGQGDSPLHF. In DNA, the CDR3 is TGTGCCAGCAGCTTAGCCCCGGGACAGGGGGATTCACCCCTCCACTTT. The chain employs TRBV7-6 and TRBJ1-6; 11 bases are shared with TRBD1. The CDR3 is 16 amino acids. The germline gives CDR1 SGHVS, CDR2 FNYEAQ. Losses at the gene ends were 0 bases for V and 8 bases for J; bases not matched to a gene: 3.

The genes are TRBV6-5 and TRBJ1-2; D is ambiguous. Trimming removed 0 bases at V and 0 bases at J, with 8 bases between. The V gene's germline CDR1 is MNHEY and CDR2 SVGAGI. The CDR3 spans 15 residues. The CDR3 loop is CASSYSSTANYGYTF. CDR3 coding DNA: TGTGCCAGCAGTTACTCGAGCACAGCTAACTATGGCTACACCTTC.

The chain uses TRBV7-3 and TRBJ1-5; 8 bases are shared with TRBD1. V dropped 5 bases and J dropped 6; count of bases not matched to a gene: 3. The germline gives CDR1 SGHTA, CDR2 FQGTGA. The CDR3 is made up of 13 amino acids. The CDR3 loop is CASSQGAFQPQHF. CDR3 DNA: TGTGCCAGCAGCCAGGGGGCGTTTCAGCCCCAGCATTTT.

The chain is built from TRBV5-1 and TRBJ1-2, with 7 bases fitting TRBD1. The CDR3 has 14 amino acids. The germline V gene has CDR1 SGHRS and CDR2 YFSETQ. The ends lost 0 bases at V and 4 bases at J; junction bases unmatched: 3. The CDR3 is CASSLETGPYGYTF. In nucleotides, the CDR3 is TGCGCCAGCAGCTTGGAGACAGGGCCCTATGGCTACACCTTC.

The rearrangement links TRBV11-2 to TRBJ1-3; no definite D call. The ends were cut back, 4 bases at V and 1 base at J, with 8 bases in the middle. This CDR3 has 14 amino acids. Germline V gives CDR1 SGHAT, CDR2 FQNNGV. The CDR3, as DNA: TGTGCCAGCAGCTCGCGACTTTCTGGAAACACCATATATTTT. The encoded protein is CASSSRLSGNTIYF. Full variable domain (remainder filled in from reference TRBV11-2 and TRBJ1-3): EAGVAQSPRYKIIEKRQSVAFWCNPISGHATLYWYQQILGQGPKLLIQFQNNGVVDDSQLPKDRFSAERLKGVDSTLKIQPAKLEDSAVYLCASSSRLSGNTIYFGEGSWLTVV.

The genes are TRBV12-3 or TRBV12-4 and TRBJ1-5, with D maybe TRBD1 (5 bases). Trimming left V 7 bases short and J 6 bases short, with 13 bases between. The length of the CDR3 is 13 residues. The CDR3 region is CASTPGTSQPQHF. The DNA of the CDR3 is TGTGCCAGCACCCCCGGGACTTCTCAGCCCCAGCATTTT.

This clone was detected a few times. The chain uses TRBV19 and TRBJ2-1; D not resolved. V was trimmed by 5 bases and J by 4 bases, leaving 9 bases between them. In germline, CDR1 is LNHDA, CDR2 SQIVND (reference sequence). The CDR3 covers 13 residues. The CDR3 protein is CASSLPGYNEQFF. CDR3 DNA: TGTGCCAGTAGTCTTCCAGGTTACAATGAGCAGTTCTTC.

The chain couples TRBV7-9 to TRBJ2-1; a possible D gene is TRBD1 (5 bases). Germline loops: CDR1 SEHNR, CDR2 FQNEAQ (reference sequence). V shed 5 bases and J shed 9 bases, with 11 bases lying between them. This CDR3 contains 12 residues. The CDR3 spells CASSPSQGEQFF. As DNA, the CDR3 is TGTGCCAGCAGCCCCTCTCAGGGTGAGCAGTTCTTC.

A few counts support this clone. This sequence joins TRBV28 and TRBJ2-1; maybe TRBD1 (6 bases). The length of the CDR3 is 15 residues. The germline V gene encodes CDR1 MDHEN and CDR2 SYDVKM. V lost 4 bases and J 8 bases, leaving 18 bases between the germline ends. CDR3 nucleotides: TGTGCCAGCAGTTGGGGGACAAGAAGAGGGGATGAGCAGTTCTTC. Its protein product is CASSWGTRRGDEQFF.

This clone was observed a few times. The rearrangement links TRBV4-2 to TRBJ2-5, with 8 bases identical to TRBD2. The trim removed 2 bases at V and 4 bases at J, leaving 6 bases unmatched. Germline V gene data show CDR1 as LGHNA and CDR2 as YNFKEQ. This CDR3 is built from 15 residues. The CDR3 DNA is TGTGCCAGCAGCCAAACACGGCTAGCGGGAGAGACCCAGTACTTC. It specifies CASSQTRLAGETQYF.

The J gene is TRBJ2-5, the V gene TRBV12-5; D not resolved. This CDR3 comprises 13 residues. Germline V gene data show CDR1 as LGHNT and CDR2 as FRNRAP. Trimming stripped 0 bases from V and 5 bases from J, with 7 bases between. The CDR3 loop is CASGLVPYETQYF. CDR3 nucleotide sequence: TGTGCTAGTGGTTTGGTACCCTATGAGACCCAGTACTTC.

The genes are TRBV29-1 and TRBJ2-1, with 7 bases matching TRBD2. The CDR3 is 15 amino acids. Germline values: CDR1 SQVTM, CDR2 ANQGSEA. V lost 7 bases, J lost 6 bases, and 15 bases stayed unmatched. CDR3 nucleotide sequence: TGCAGCGCTGGAAATGGGGCTAGCGGAGGCAATGAGCAGTTCTTC. As protein: CSAGNGASGGNEQFF.

The J gene is TRBJ2-1, the V gene TRBV5-1; 7 nucleotides line up with TRBD2. The CDR3 extends over 15 amino acids. Unmatched junction bases numbered 9, after V lost 4 bases and J lost 5 bases. The germline CDR1 and CDR2 sequences are SGHRS and YFSETQ. The CDR3 DNA follows: TGCGCCAGCAGCCGAAGGCTAGCGGATAACAATGAGCAGTTCTTC. Encoded protein: CASSRRLADNNEQFF.

The chain has TRBV6-1 and TRBJ1-6; tentative D call: TRBD1 (6 bases). CDR3 size: 13 residues. Trimming pared 1 base from V and 13 bases from J, leaving 11 bases between. CDR1 is MNHNS and CDR2 is SASEGT in the germline V gene. The CDR3 DNA follows: TGTGCCAGCAGTGAAGGGACAGTTCAGCCCCTCCACTTT. This encodes CASSEGTVQPLHF.

V usage is TRBV18 and J usage is TRBJ2-1, with 10 bases that match TRBD2. The CDR3 contains 16 residues. The ends lost 3 bases at V and 9 bases at J; junction bases unmatched: 11. CDR1 is KGHSH, CDR2 LQKENI, per germline. The CDR3 region has the DNA TGTGCCAGCTCACCGCTTGCTAGCGGGAGTTCTAGTGAGCAGTTCTTC. Protein sequence: CASSPLASGSSSEQFF.

The gene calls are TRBV28 and TRBJ1-2; no definite D call. The CDR3 spans 14 residues. V lost 2 bases and J lost 0, with 7 bases in between. The germline V gene has CDR1 MDHEN and CDR2 SYDVKM. Written as DNA, the CDR3 is TGTGCCAGCAGTTTACCTCAGGCTAACTATGGCTACACCTTC. Translated, it gives CASSLPQANYGYTF.

The CDR3 sequence: CASTPRGSGETQYF. CDR3 nucleotides: TGTGCCAGCACCCCCCGCGGGAGCGGAGAGACCCAGTACTTC. The genes are TRBV6-5 and TRBJ2-5; TRBD2 agrees at 7 bases. The V gene's germline CDR1 is MNHEY and CDR2 SVGAGI. The CDR3 has 14 residues. The J segment lost 4 bases and the V segment lost 7 bases, leaving 9 bases of the junction unmatched.

The J gene is TRBJ1-2, the V gene TRBV28; unclear D gene. CDR1 and CDR2 (germline): MDHEN, SYDVKM. The ends were cut back, 3 bases at V and 4 bases at J, with 9 bases in the middle. The CDR3 loop spans 13 amino acids. CDR3 residues: CASSFPEGYGYTF. Here the CDR3 DNA reads TGTGCCAGCAGTTTCCCGGAGGGCTATGGCTACACCTTC.

This sequence joins TRBV7-8 and TRBJ2-1; 8 positions agree with TRBD2. V dropped 5 bases and J dropped 4; count of bases not matched to a gene: 13. Germline assignment: CDR1 SGHVS and CDR2 FQNEAQ. The CDR3 has 17 amino acids. The CDR3 DNA reads as TGTGCCAGCAGCCCTAGATCCCAACTAGCGGATTACAATGAGCAGTTCTTC. Protein product: CASSPRSQLADYNEQFF.

The gene calls are TRBV6-5 and TRBJ2-7, with D unresolved. Germline V gene data show CDR1 as MNHEY and CDR2 as SVGAGI. CDR3 length equals 13 residues. Trimming stripped 8 bases from V and 2 bases from J, with 13 bases between. CDR3: CASGRVSAYEQYF. The CDR3 nucleotides read TGTGCCAGCGGTCGGGTCTCCGCCTACGAGCAGTACTTC.

V gene TRBV14 combines with J gene TRBJ2-7; D is undetermined. Trimming took off 3 bases at V and 3 bases at J, with 9 bases between the two ends. The CDR3 covers 13 residues. From germline, CDR1 is SGHDN and CDR2 FVKESK. CDR3 protein: CASSQRLYYEQYF. CDR3 in DNA: TGTGCCAGCAGCCAGCGCCTTTACTACGAGCAGTACTTC. Drawing the rest from reference TRBV14 and TRBJ2-7, the complete variable domain is EAGVTQFPSHSVIEKGQTVTLRCDPISGHDNLYWYRRVMGKEIKFLLHFVKESKQDESGMPNNRFLAERTGGTYSTLKVQPAELEDSGVYFCASSQRLYYEQYFGPGTRLTVT.